This TCR beta chain was found in a study of CD8+ T cells in alopecia areata (dated by TCRdb to 2017 to 2018). For the wider study: To study T cell clonal expansion in alopecia areata, the researchers applied high-throughput TCRbeta sequencing to both the C3H/HeJ mouse model and human patients. RNA was extracted with the PAXgene miRNA kit for fixed scalp, the miRNeasy kit for PBMCs, and the RNeasy kit for mouse skin. Scalp clonality was compared across normal scalp (n=4), patchy alopecia areata scalp (n=8), and alopecia totalis/universalis scalp (n=8). Scalp tissue and sorted CD4+ and CD8+ peripheral blood T cells from patchy and totalis/universalis alopecia areata patients and from healthy controls were covered by human TCRbeta sequencing. immunoSEQ multiplex PCR using 35 Vbeta forward primers and 13 Jbeta reverse primers was used to amplify TCRbeta CDR3 regions. Overall results and qualifications from the work: Unlike mouse skin, which is dominated by gammadelta T cells, normal human skin has resident alphabeta T cells that are also sequenced, and this complicates analysis of the scalp TCR repertoire. TCR sequences shared between patients were less clear than in mice, possibly partly because of HLA diversity in the patient population. Lesional scalp, especially in alopecia totalis/universalis, showed higher clonality and more expanded CD8+ clones than normal scalp, suggesting antigenic drive.

Notes on this clone: It has no known antigen specificity. Per-base quality was not reported, and no clone a single base away is much larger than it.

Libraries were built with the immunoSEQ multiplex PCR assay. RNA was extracted from all samples and reverse transcribed into cDNA as template for TCR sequencing. SuperScript III was used to make first-strand cDNA, primed with a 2:1 mix of oligo-dT and random hexamers. Amplification bias was assessed with a synthetic immune receptor repertoire, and residual bias was removed computationally. In the original analysis: Raw reads were preprocessed for error removal, and CDR3 was defined according to IMGT conventions as running from the conserved cysteine to phenylalanine. Clonality was computed as 1 minus the Shannon entropy, with the entropy normalized by log2 of the number of productive unique TCRs. Whether scalp clones were CD4 or CD8 was inferred by matching scalp TCRbeta sequences against CD4 and CD8 repertoires sorted from blood. TCRdb provides this immuneACCESS table in a form limited to in-frame rearrangements. Some clones are lacking; in checked studies, under half of them reflect an unresolved V gene, and why the rest are absent is not known. V and J calls and clone size are as listed in that table; D and trimming were resolved from the DNA. The sample yields 30,000 to 40,000 clones; about 83% were counted once. The ten largest clones capture 15% to 20% of the sample.

From alopecia areata patients, peripheral blood was collected along with lesional scalp punch biopsies. PBMCs were separated by density centrifugation and stained for CD3, CD4 and CD8, after which CD4+ and CD8+ T cells were sorted on a FACSAria. As part of a multicenter biomarker study, untreated alopecia areata patients were recruited. In roughly 5 patients from the biomarker study, the blood CD8+ T cells went through an additional sort into NKG2D-low and NKG2D-high fractions. As encoded in the germline V gene, CDR1 is SGHDT while CDR2 is YYEEEE. Germline trimming: 0 bases from V, 1 base from J; junction bases outside gene matches: 5. Inclusive of the bounding cysteine and phenylalanine, the CDR3 is 17 residues long. The CDR3 DNA has 51 bases and is translated from base 1.

The material sequenced was NKG2D-low CD8+ T cells sorted from blood. The cell subset or site tag for this specimen amounts to: sorted CD8+ NKG2D-low blood T cells. The receptor was isolated from a human donor with alopecia areata. Rearrangement joined TRBV5-6 to TRBJ2-5, with 11 central nucleotides matching TRBD2. The CDR3: CASSLELAGAFQETQYF. At the DNA level, the sequence is TGTGCCAGCAGCTTGGAACTAGCGGGAGCCTTCCAAGAGACCCAGTACTTC.